This T cell receptor (beta chain) was sequenced during a study of human T cells and chemical hapten exposure. Indicated time point: patch test 2, 6 weeks after DPC sensitization. Treatment given: therapeutic diphenylcyclopropenone sensitization with weekly scalp DPC. MiXCR, applied by TCRdb to the RACE reads, yields one record per CDR3 protein. The sample comprises approximately 84,000 distinct CDR3 sequences, approximately 10% of which are singletons, and 1.6% rests with the top ten. This clonotype was observed many times. CDR1 and CDR2 from the germline V gene are LGHNA and YSLEER. V was cut by 4 bases and J by 7 bases, with 14 bases left in between. This CDR3 comprises 13 residues.

The origin of this receptor is a man between 18 and 35 years old with alopecia areata. Some clones in this sample may be carry-over from other donors' samples. The specimen was whole blood, collected in connection with sensitization to the hapten diphenylcyclopropenone (DPC). V is TRBV4-3 and J is TRBJ2-7; D is unclear. The CDR3: CASSLDWRLEQYF. In DNA form, the CDR3 reads TGCGCCAGCAGCCTCGACTGGCGTTTAGAGCAGTACTTC.